This T cell receptor (beta chain) was sequenced in a study of CD8+CD57+ T cells in acquired aplastic anemia. About the study: Roughly 3.1 ug was the average amount of DNA from sorted CD4+ and CD8+ cells. Study-wide findings and caveats: Significance was not reached for CD8+ Simpson's diversity between patients and controls. Twenty-nine CD8+ CDR3 sequences were shared between patients and controls.

A remark on this clonotype: Its antigen is not known. A much larger clone lies a single base off, so this may be a read error.

TCR beta VDJ and CDR3 profiling used genomic DNA as template. TCRdb reprocessed the reads with MiXCR, giving one entry per CDR3 protein. The sample has a few hundred thousand distinct CDR3 sequences; around 60% are singletons. The sample comprised sorted CD4+, CD8+, or CD8+CD57+ T cells (not recorded which) from PBMCs. This clonotype originated in a human donor with severe aplastic anemia or a healthy control (not recorded which).

CDR3: CARSRRTGGQETQYF. As DNA, the CDR3 is TGTGCCAGAAGTAGGAGAACAGGGGGCCAAGAGACCCAGTACTTC. The V call is TRBV6-5, the J call TRBJ2-5; 8 bases line up with TRBD1. The CDR3 extends over 15 amino acids. Germline assignment: CDR1 MNHEY and CDR2 SVGAGI. With 9 bases clipped from V and 1 base from J, the junction kept 10 bases outside the gene matches.